A single sample gave rise to the 26 T cell receptor beta chains below, sequenced in a study of shared clonotypes between healthy human individuals. Sequencing used immunoSEQ multiplex PCR; TCRdb keeps in-frame clones, though not all of them. The sample has a few million clones, around 94% seen once; the top ten hold roughly 0.13%. Sequencing was done on a sample of naive CD4+ T cells sorted from blood. Subset indicated: CD45RA+ positively selected. These receptors were collected from a man between 18 and 29 years old in good health.

Turning to this clone: Other DNA sequences in the same sample also yield this CDR3. The chain recombines TRBV11-2 with TRBJ1-1; D is unresolved. This CDR3 is 14 amino acids long. Germline CDR1 SGHAT, CDR2 FQNNGV. The V gene lost 2 bases and the J gene lost 5 bases, with 12 bases spanning the gap. In nucleotides, the CDR3 is TGTGCCAGCAGCTTAACCCTGGGGAGGACTGAAGCTTTCTTT. Protein sequence: CASSLTLGRTEAFF.

In the case of this clone: Within the sample, other DNA sequences also encode this same CDR3. This chain links TRBV18 with TRBJ1-2; 9 positions match TRBD1. This CDR3 is built from 14 residues. Per the germline V gene, CDR1 is KGHSH and CDR2 is LQKENI. With 4 bases clipped from V and 6 bases from J, the junction kept 6 bases outside the gene matches. The CDR3 coding sequence is TGTGCCAGCTCACTACAGGGGGCAGGGGATGGCTACACCTTC. Translated, it gives CASSLQGAGDGYTF.

This chain uses TRBV10-2 with TRBJ2-2; D unclear. V was clipped by 0 bases and J by 1 base, with 12 bases between them. Looked up from germline, CDR1 is WSHSY and CDR2 is SAAADI. CDR3 length equals 17 residues. CDR3: CASSESSRFKNTGELFF. CDR3 nucleotides: TGCGCCAGCAGTGAGTCATCTAGGTTTAAGAACACCGGGGAGCTGTTTTTT.

The gene calls are TRBV5-5 and TRBJ2-3; D call uncertain. Germline lookup yields CDR1 SGHKS and CDR2 YYEKEE (reference sequence). Trimming took 4 bases from V and 0 from J, leaving 9 bases between them. CDR3 size: 14 residues. The CDR3 DNA reads as TGTGCCAGCAGCCAAGTGACTAGCACAGATACGCAGTATTTT. Translation gives CASSQVTSTDTQYF.

The V call is TRBV30, the J call TRBJ2-2; 10 positions match TRBD2. Germline V gene data show CDR1 as GTSNPN and CDR2 as SVGIG (reference sequence). The V and J ends lost 3 bases and 3 bases, in that order; junction bases with no gene match: 7. The CDR3 has 16 residues. CDR3 bases: TGTGCCTGGAGATTCCCGACTAGCGGGTACACCGGGGAGCTGTTTTTT. Translation gives CAWRFPTSGYTGELFF.

V usage is TRBV5-3 and J usage is TRBJ2-5; 11 bases align to TRBD2. With the DNA end fitting TRBJ2-7 better, the J assignment may be wrong. Being an ORF, TRBV5-3 has a function that is uncertain. This CDR3 region has 16 residues. CDR3 residues: CARSLNRLAGTYEQYF. The CDR3 DNA sequence: TGTGCCAGAAGCTTAAACCGACTAGCGGGGACCTACGAGCAGTACTTC.

The chain has TRBV13 and TRBJ2-6; D is uncertain. Trimming cost V 2 bases and J 4 bases, with 9 bases left between them. This CDR3 region has 15 residues. Germline-derived CDR1 and CDR2 are PRHDT and FYEKMQ (reference sequence). CDR3 nucleotide sequence: TGTGCCAGCAGCTTACGATCTCCGGGGGCCAACGTCCTGACTTTC. Translated, it gives CASSLRSPGANVLTF.

The chain couples TRBV6-5 to TRBJ1-1; D remains unclear. The CDR3 has 15 residues. Germline loops: CDR1 MNHEY, CDR2 SVGAGI. Trimming stripped 0 bases from V and 1 base from J, with 9 bases between. CDR3: CASSYSALQNTEAFF. CDR3 nucleotides: TGTGCCAGCAGTTACTCGGCACTCCAGAACACTGAAGCTTTCTTT.

This clone has just one count. The chain employs TRBV5-5 and TRBJ1-2; 9 nucleotides line up with TRBD1. Germline V gene lookup returns CDR1 SGHKS and CDR2 YYEKEE (reference sequence). CDR3 length: 14 amino acids. J was trimmed by 5 bases and V by 1 base; bases with no gene match: 3. The CDR3 spells CASSLLGTGYGYTF. The DNA of the CDR3 is TGTGCCAGCAGCTTGCTCGGGACAGGGTATGGCTACACCTTC.

The V gene is TRBV19, the J gene TRBJ2-7, with 8 bases fitting TRBD2. Germline-derived CDR1 and CDR2 are LNHDA and SQIVND (reference sequence). This CDR3 comprises 15 residues. The J segment lost 2 bases and the V segment lost 6 bases, leaving 9 bases of the junction unmatched. CDR3 amino acids: CASRSLLADTYEQYF. CDR3 in DNA: TGTGCCAGTAGGAGTTTACTAGCGGACACCTACGAGCAGTACTTC.

The sample holds one count of this clone. A clone one base away is much larger, so this may be a read error. Additional DNA sequences in this sample encode the identical CDR3. V gene TRBV7-9 combines with J gene TRBJ1-2, with 7 bases lining up with TRBD1. V shed 5 bases, J shed 1 base, and the junction held 1 base outside the gene matches. The CDR3 runs to 13 residues. Germline V lookup: CDR1 SEHNR, CDR2 FQNEAQ (reference sequence). This CDR3 is CASSRDSNYGYTF. DNA for the CDR3: TGTGCCAGCAGCCGGGACAGTAACTATGGCTACACCTTC.

This clone came up once. V gene TRBV28 combines with J gene TRBJ1-1, with D unclear. The CDR3 loop spans 14 amino acids. CDR1 and CDR2 (germline): MDHEN, SYDVKM. V was pared by 6 bases and J by 0 bases, with 11 bases between. CDR3 region: CASRARGLNTEAFF. CDR3 coding DNA: TGTGCCAGCAGAGCCCGAGGGCTGAACACTGAAGCTTTCTTT.

The chain couples TRBV6-6 to TRBJ1-4; no clear D gene. The CDR3 spans 16 residues. V was pared by 1 base and J by 3 bases, with 12 bases between. From germline, CDR1 is MNHNY and CDR2 SVGAGI (reference sequence). The CDR3 here is CASSYLGSRANEKLFF. The CDR3 bases are TGTGCCAGCAGTTACTTGGGGTCTAGGGCTAATGAAAAACTGTTTTTT.

The rearrangement links TRBV6-5 to TRBJ1-1; D is uncertain. Trimming shortened V by 8 bases and J by 5 bases, and 15 bases separated the two germline ends. Germline values: CDR1 MNHEY, CDR2 SVGAGI. The CDR3 contains 13 residues. The DNA of the CDR3 is TGTGCCAGCGCCGGTCGCGCCATAACTGAAGCTTTCTTT. Its translation is CASAGRAITEAFF.

The gene calls are TRBV6-5 and TRBJ2-7; 8 positions agree with TRBD2. V was pared by 6 bases and J by 4 bases, with 5 bases of the junction left unmatched. In germline, CDR1 is MNHEY, CDR2 SVGAGI. The CDR3 totals 13 residues. CDR3 sequence reads: CASSRSGAYEQYF. DNA for the CDR3: TGTGCCAGCAGCCGTAGCGGGGCGTACGAGCAGTACTTC.

CDR3 nucleotide sequence: TGTGCCAGCAGCTTAGTTAGAGGGGGGGCCAACGTCCTGACTTTC. Its protein product is CASSLVRGGANVLTF. V is TRBV11-2 and J is TRBJ2-6, with D possibly TRBD2 on 5 matching bases. Germline CDR1 SGHAT, CDR2 FQNNGV. V was clipped by 1 base and J by 4 bases, with 8 bases between them. This CDR3 comprises 15 residues.

As concerns this clone: No DNA is shown, since the ends of the CDR3 on it are uncertain; the CDR3 is the one TCRdb lists. V is TRBV28 and J is TRBJ2-7; TRBD2, the table's D call, lacks a check against the DNA. The germline V gene has CDR1 MDHEN and CDR2 SYDVKM. Including both end residues, the CDR3 is 13 amino acids long. The chain's CDR3 is CASSWGPGSGPYF.

V gene TRBV19 combines with J gene TRBJ2-2, with TRBD1 identical over 8 bases. The junction had 8 bases not matched to a gene; V was cut back by 4 bases and J by 7 bases. The length of the CDR3 is 15 residues. CDR1 is LNHDA and CDR2 is SQIVND in the germline V gene (reference sequence). The DNA for the CDR3 is TGTGCCAGTAGTAGCCAGGGGGCGCTTAACGGGGAGCTGTTTTTT. It specifies CASSSQGALNGELFF.

The table lists this clone with a count of one. The CDR3 DNA reads TGTGCCAGCAGCGCCGACGGGTTTGGGGGCTACACCTTC. Protein product: CASSADGFGGYTF. This chain links TRBV9 with TRBJ1-2, with no clear D. The CDR3 consists of 13 residues. Looked up from germline, CDR1 is SGDLS and CDR2 is YYNGEE. V was cut by 3 bases and J by 8 bases, with 14 bases left in between.

The chain couples TRBV11-2 to TRBJ1-1; 8 nucleotides agree with TRBD1. The germline V gene has CDR1 SGHAT and CDR2 FQNNGV. The V gene end was trimmed by 2 bases and the J gene end by 0 bases; junction bases not matched to a gene: 2. CDR3 length: 15 amino acids. In nucleotides, the CDR3 is TGTGCCAGCAGCTTAAGGGACAGGCTGAACACTGAAGCTTTCTTT. It is translated as CASSLRDRLNTEAFF.

The chain couples TRBV7-4 to TRBJ2-1; D remains unclear. Trimming removed 1 base from V and 7 bases from J, with 17 bases in between. Germline lookup yields CDR1 SGHVT and CDR2 SQSDAQ. The CDR3 has 16 amino acids. Written as DNA, the CDR3 is TGTGCCAGCAGCTTAGGCGGCCCACGGTGGGCAAATGAGCAGTTCTTC. Protein product: CASSLGGPRWANEQFF.

This clone was found once. The chain couples TRBV6-6 to TRBJ2-1, with D perhaps matching TRBD2 (6 bases). Germline lookup yields CDR1 MNHNY and CDR2 SVGAGI (reference sequence). This CDR3 is 14 amino acids long. V was shortened by 10 bases and J by 5 bases, with 18 bases between the two germline ends. The CDR3 nucleotides read TGTGCCACCCGCGGGGCAGGGCTCGACAATGAGCAGTTCTTC. This sequence encodes CATRGAGLDNEQFF.

This clone appeared once. V is TRBV5-5 and J is TRBJ1-1; perhaps TRBD1 as D (6 bases). Germline loops: CDR1 SGHKS, CDR2 YYEKEE (reference sequence). V was trimmed by 4 bases and J by 5 bases, leaving 18 bases between them. This CDR3 is built from 15 residues. CDR3 in DNA: TGTGCCAGCAGCACCAACACAGGGATGATGACTGAAGCTTTCTTT. It translates to CASSTNTGMMTEAFF. Together with reference TRBV5-5 and TRBJ1-1, the CDR3 gives the full variable domain: DAGVTQSPTHLIKTRGQQVTLRCSPISGHKSVSWYQQVLGQGPQFIFQYYEKEERGRGNFPDRFSARQFPNYSSELNVNALLLGDSALYLCASSTNTGMMTEAFFGQGTRLTVV.

This clone was observed a few times. The chain couples TRBV5-5 to TRBJ1-1; tentative D call: TRBD1 (6 bases). Trimming took 3 bases from V and 1 from J, leaving 10 bases between them. Per the germline V gene, CDR1 is SGHKS and CDR2 is YYEKEE (reference sequence). This CDR3 region has 14 residues. CDR3 in amino acids: CASSSRTENTEAFF. CDR3 coding DNA: TGTGCCAGCAGCTCTAGGACAGAGAACACTGAAGCTTTCTTT.

The chain employs TRBV30 and TRBJ2-1, with a weak D call TRBD1 (6 bases). Trimming shortened V by 1 base and J by 9 bases, and 10 bases separated the two germline ends. CDR1 and CDR2 from the germline V gene are GTSNPN and SVGIG (reference sequence). This CDR3 has 12 residues. The CDR3, as DNA: TGTGCCTGGAGTGCCTCCAGGGGTGAGCAGTTCTTC. Translating gives CAWSASRGEQFF.

The chain carries TRBV19 and TRBJ1-4; no firm D call. The CDR3 totals 14 residues. Trimming cost V 0 bases and J 10 bases, with 12 bases left between them. Germline assignment: CDR1 LNHDA and CDR2 SQIVND (reference sequence). CDR3 region: CASSIDPFSGKLFF. DNA of the CDR3: TGTGCCAGTAGTATAGACCCGTTCTCAGGAAAACTGTTTTTT.